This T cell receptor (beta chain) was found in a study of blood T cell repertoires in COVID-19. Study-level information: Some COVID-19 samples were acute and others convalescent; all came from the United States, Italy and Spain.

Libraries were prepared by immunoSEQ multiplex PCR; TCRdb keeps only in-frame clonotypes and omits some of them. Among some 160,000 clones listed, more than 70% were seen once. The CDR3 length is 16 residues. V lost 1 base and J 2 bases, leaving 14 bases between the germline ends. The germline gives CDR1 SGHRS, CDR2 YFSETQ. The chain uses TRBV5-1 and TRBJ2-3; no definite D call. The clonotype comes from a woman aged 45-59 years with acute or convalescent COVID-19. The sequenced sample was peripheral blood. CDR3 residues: CASSLLPTSPTDTQYF. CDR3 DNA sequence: TGCGCCAGCAGCTTGTTACCAACATCCCCCACAGATACGCAGTATTTT.